The 3 T cell receptor beta chains below come from one sample, sequenced in a study of STAT5B mutations in CD4+ large granular lymphocyte leukemia. Clones were sequenced by immunoSEQ multiplex PCR, and TCRdb holds only the in-frame ones, with some missing. The sample shows some 35,000 clones, around 80% of them seen only once. Sequencing used CD4+ T cells from blood buffy coats. The source is a human donor in good health.

The chain couples TRBV14 to TRBJ2-2; possible D gene TRBD2, 5 bases. V dropped 4 bases and J dropped 7 bases, with 10 bases sitting between them. This CDR3 spans 13 amino acids. CDR1 is SGHDN and CDR2 is FVKESK in the germline V gene. The CDR3 reads CASSPLAIGELFF. In DNA, the CDR3 is TGTGCCAGCAGCCCCCTAGCAATCGGGGAGCTGTTTTTT.

V gene TRBV7-2 combines with J gene TRBJ2-7; 8 positions match TRBD1. Per the germline V gene, CDR1 is SGHTA and CDR2 is FQGNSA. This CDR3 spans 14 amino acids. J lost 6 bases, V lost 6 bases, and 10 bases had no gene match. CDR3 bases: TGTGCCAGCAGGAGGACAGGGTTTAAGGCCGAGCAGTACTTC. Amino acids: CASRRTGFKAEQYF.

This clone has only a few counts. CDR3 bases: TGTGCCAGCAGTGAGGGAACTGAAGCTTTCTTT. Translating it yields CASSEGTEAFF. This chain links TRBV6-1 with TRBJ1-1, with D unresolved. The ends were cut back, 3 bases at V and 5 bases at J, with 4 bases in the middle. The CDR3 extends over 11 amino acids. Germline-derived CDR1 and CDR2 are MNHNS and SASEGT.